The clone carrying this TCR beta chain was seen once. Antigen specificity is unknown. The data stem from a study of memory CD4+ T cells and cytomegalovirus serostatus. Study in general: This sample comes from healthy Belgian adults, roughly nine CMV seropositive, about 23 seronegative.

The sort gate was single viable CD3+CD4+CD8-CD45RO+ cells for memory CD4+ T cells. General study results and limits: Repertoires predicted CMV serostatus with median bootstrapped AUC of approximately 0.94.

Original analysis: Out-of-frame sequences were removed, leaving around 2.2 million distinct TCRbeta sequences. Data came from immunoSEQ multiplex PCR; TCRdb stores just in-frame clones and leaves some out. V, J and clone size were drawn from that table, and D and trimming were deduced from the DNA. There are 45,000 to 55,000 clones in the sample; roughly four fifths occur only once, and 1.5% to 2% lies in the top ten. The sample was memory CD4+ T cells from blood. The TCR comes from an adult in good health and CMV-seronegative.

The CDR3 loop is CASSLGRRDGGYTF. The CDR3 DNA follows: TGTGCCAGCAGCTTAGGGCGCAGGGACGGTGGCTACACCTTC. The chain joins TRBV7-2 to TRBJ1-2; D possibly corresponds to TRBD1 (5 bases). V lost 1 base and J 7 bases, leaving 13 bases between the germline ends. From germline, CDR1 is SGHTA and CDR2 FQGNSA. CDR3 size: 14 residues.